These 15 T cell receptor beta chains originate from one sample sequenced in a study of blood T cell repertoires in COVID-19. Sequencing used immunoSEQ multiplex PCR; TCRdb keeps in-frame clones, though not all of them. Of 340,000 or so clones detected, 65% to 90% appear once; the ten largest clones hold around 4.2%. The sample was PBMCs or T cells enriched from blood (not recorded which). These TCRs come from a middle-aged woman with acute COVID-19.

This clone was recorded a few times. V usage is TRBV12-3 or TRBV12-4 and J usage is TRBJ1-3; D is perhaps TRBD1 (6 bases). The CDR3 sequence is 13 residues long. The V end was cut by 8 bases, the J end by 4 bases, with 12 bases between. CDR3 nucleotides: TGTGCCAGCGCTCCCGACAGGGGAAACACCATATATTTT. Translated: CASAPDRGNTIYF.

The V and J genes are TRBV28 and TRBJ2-7; the D gene is possibly TRBD1 (7 bases). Looked up from germline, CDR1 is MDHEN and CDR2 is SYDVKM. Trimming stripped 9 bases from V and 2 bases from J, with 14 bases between. The CDR3 has 13 residues. Here the CDR3 DNA reads TGTGCCAGTGGGCGGGACAGAGCCTACGAGCAGTACTTC. Its translation: CASGRDRAYEQYF.

The chain couples TRBV27 to TRBJ2-1; tentative D call: TRBD2 (6 bases). Germline lookup yields CDR1 MNHEY and CDR2 SMNVEV (reference sequence). The CDR3 extends over 18 amino acids. V was cut by 3 bases and J by 3 bases, with 21 bases left in between. CDR3 in amino acids: CASSFKAGLRTVYNEQFF. The CDR3 DNA sequence: TGTGCCAGCAGTTTTAAGGCGGGGCTCAGGACTGTCTACAATGAGCAGTTCTTC.

The CDR3 nucleotides read TGCGCCAGCACCCCAACAGGGGCGGGGAACACTGAAGCTTTCTTT. Its protein product is CASTPTGAGNTEAFF. The gene calls are TRBV23-1 and TRBJ1-1; TRBD1 aligns across 7 bases. TRBV23-1 is an open reading frame, and its role is uncertain. The CDR3 runs 15 residues. V lost 7 bases, J lost 1 base, and 9 bases stayed unmatched.

This chain joins TRBV6-2 or TRBV6-3 and TRBJ1-1; D is unclear. Trimming removed 2 bases at V and 7 bases at J, with 8 bases between. CDR3 length: 12 amino acids. The V gene's germline CDR1 is MNHEY and CDR2 SVGEGT. DNA for the CDR3: TGTGCCAGCAGTTACCCGGCAGGTGAAGCTTTCTTT. It encodes CASSYPAGEAFF.

About this clone: At the DNA level, this CDR3 is encoded by other sequences in the same sample as well. The chain's CDR3 is CASSPGSSYEQYF. CDR3 coding DNA: TGTGCCAGCTCACCAGGGAGCTCCTACGAGCAGTACTTC. This rearrangement joins TRBV18 to TRBJ2-7, with D possibly matching TRBD2 (5 bases). Trimming left V 2 bases short and J 0 bases short, with 5 bases between. This CDR3 comprises 13 residues. Germline V gene data show CDR1 as KGHSH and CDR2 as LQKENI.

The rearrangement joins TRBV27 to TRBJ1-1; D is perhaps TRBD1 (5 bases). V lost 2 bases and J 4 bases, leaving 11 bases between the germline ends. CDR3 length: 14 residues. Germline V gene sequence: CDR1 MNHEY, CDR2 SMNVEV (reference sequence). DNA for the CDR3: TGTGCCAGCAGTTTAGGACCCACAGGCACTGAAGCTTTCTTT. It specifies CASSLGPTGTEAFF.

V gene TRBV7-2 combines with J gene TRBJ1-1; D is uncertain. Germline V gene lookup returns CDR1 SGHTA and CDR2 FQGNSA. This CDR3 has 15 amino acids. Trimming took 5 bases from V and 9 from J, leaving 22 bases between them. CDR3 in amino acids: CASSASLRITLQAFF. CDR3 DNA: TGTGCCAGCAGCGCTAGTCTGCGGATAACACTTCAAGCTTTCTTT.

The CDR3 is CASSSWGEANEKLFF. CDR3 in DNA: TGTGCCAGCAGCTCGTGGGGGGAGGCTAATGAAAAACTGTTTTTT. V and J are TRBV7-2 and TRBJ1-4; tentatively, D is TRBD1 (5 bases). Per germline, CDR1 SGHTA and CDR2 FQGNSA. Between the trimmed V and J ends, which lost 4 bases and 3 bases, there was a span of 12 bases. There are 15 residues in the CDR3.

V gene TRBV24-1 combines with J gene TRBJ1-1; tentatively, D is TRBD1 (5 bases). CDR1 and CDR2 from the germline V gene are KGHDR and SFDVKD. The CDR3 loop spans 13 amino acids. V was trimmed by 5 bases and J by 1 base, leaving 7 bases between them. The DNA for the CDR3 is TGTGCCACCAGTGCGACAGCGAACACTGAAGCTTTCTTT. This encodes CATSATANTEAFF.

The CDR3 spells CASSLGLANTGELFF. In DNA, the CDR3 is TGTGCCAGCAGCTTAGGACTAGCGAACACCGGGGAGCTGTTTTTT. The V call is TRBV7-2, the J call TRBJ2-2, with D tentatively TRBD2 (6 bases). There are 15 residues in the CDR3. Trimming cost V 1 base and J 0 bases, with 6 bases left between them. CDR1 is SGHTA and CDR2 is FQGNSA in the germline V gene.

V is TRBV29-1 and J is TRBJ1-2; 9 bases are shared with TRBD1. The CDR3 totals 15 residues. Per the germline V gene, CDR1 is SQVTM and CDR2 is ANQGSEA. Trimming cost V 1 base and J 3 bases; bases outside gene matches: 6. This chain's CDR3 is CSVEGGDRVDYGYTF. DNA of the CDR3: TGCAGCGTTGAAGGTGGGGACAGGGTGGACTATGGCTACACCTTC.

The chain is built from TRBV4-3 and TRBJ2-3, with 10 bases matching TRBD2. This CDR3 has 19 residues. Looked up from germline, CDR1 is LGHNA and CDR2 is YSLEER. The trim removed 1 base at V and 4 bases at J, leaving 14 bases unmatched. The CDR3 loop reads CASSQGTTRASGRADTQYF. DNA for the CDR3: TGCGCCAGCAGCCAAGGTACGACGCGGGCTAGCGGGAGAGCAGATACGCAGTATTTT.

The V call is TRBV19, the J call TRBJ2-3, with TRBD2 matching over 10 bases. The CDR3 extends over 18 amino acids. The V segment lost 3 bases and the J segment 2 bases; nucleotides outside the gene matches: 11. Germline V gene lookup returns CDR1 LNHDA and CDR2 SQIVND (reference sequence). CDR3 in DNA: TGTGCCAGTAGTATCGCCGCTAGCGGGAGAGGGTTCACAGATACGCAGTATTTT. Translated: CASSIAASGRGFTDTQYF.

Details on this clone: One junction end disagrees with the germline gene, perhaps due to a read error. CDR3 region: CASSSLGREGQDF. CDR3 in DNA: TGTGCCAGCAGCTCCCTCGGGCGGGAGGGGCAGGATTTC. The rearrangement joins TRBV5-8 to TRBJ2-7; TRBD2 agrees at 9 bases. Germline CDR1 reads SGHTS; CDR2 reads YDEGEE. The CDR3 contains 13 residues.